This T cell receptor (beta chain) was recorded in a study of shared clonotypes between healthy human individuals. Study outcomes and limitations: Naive CD4 clonotypes overlapped across a handful of donors at about 5.3%.

The CDR3 runs to 14 residues. Deletions cut 3 bases from V and 0 bases from J, with 12 bases between. Per the germline V gene, CDR1 is GTSNPN and CDR2 is SVGIG (reference sequence). Some 27,000 T cell genomes, or roughly 200 ng DNA, went into the sorted-subset replicate PCRs. Method: immunoSEQ multiplex PCR; TCRdb's copy keeps in-frame clones and lacks some. The data show roughly 2 million clones, less than 95% seen once. Naive CD8 populations comprised CD45RO-negative cells positively selected for CCR7, excluding terminally differentiated effector memory CD45RA+ cells. For this clone: Its antigen is as yet unknown.

The clonotype originates from a man aged 18 to 30 in good health. The V and J genes are TRBV30 and TRBJ2-7; D might be TRBD2 (5 bases). Sequencing was carried out using naive CD8+ T cells sorted from blood. The CDR3 coding sequence is TGTGCCTGGAGCCTGGACTCGAGCTCCTACGAGCAGTACTTC. Amino acids: CAWSLDSSSYEQYF.